The 11 T cell receptor beta chains given below trace back to one sample, sequenced in a study of T cell repertoires in cytomegalovirus infection. TCRdb reanalysed the reads using MiXCR and keeps one entry per CDR3 protein. The table records around 310,000 distinct CDR3 sequences, roughly a sixth of them present only once. Sequencing input: PBMCs. The receptors come from a human donor in good health (CMV status not recorded). Some clones in this sample may be carry-over from other donors' samples.

This clonotype showed up many times. The gene calls are TRBV4-2 and TRBJ1-5, with D possibly TRBD1 on 5 matching bases. The CDR3 runs to 14 residues. Germline assignment: CDR1 LGHNA and CDR2 YNFKEQ. V lost 0 bases and J 7 bases, leaving 10 bases between the germline ends. The CDR3 DNA is TGTGCCAGCAGCCAAGACAAGGGGTACCAGCCCCAGCATTTT. Protein sequence: CASSQDKGYQPQHF.

Only a few counts were recorded for this clonotype. This chain joins TRBV12-3 or TRBV12-4 and TRBJ2-3; TRBD2 matches at 7 bases. The CDR3 loop spans 13 amino acids. Unmatched junction bases numbered 8, after V lost 10 bases and J lost 4 bases. The CDR3 spells CATQPGGADTQYF. The CDR3 DNA follows: TGTGCCACCCAACCTGGGGGGGCAGATACGCAGTATTTT.

This clonotype occurred a few times. At one of its ends the junction is not consistent with the germline gene, which may arise from a read error. The chain combines TRBV7-7 with TRBJ2-5; TRBD1 aligns across 7 bases. The V gene's germline CDR1 is SSHAT and CDR2 FNYEAQ (reference sequence). CDR3 length equals 13 residues. CDR3 in amino acids: CASSRGWTGTQYF. DNA of the CDR3: TGTGCTAGCAGCCGGGGCTGGACAGGGACCCAGTACTTC. The full variable domain, completed using reference TRBV7-7 and TRBJ2-5, is GAGVSQSPRYKVTKRGQDVTLRCDPISSHATLYWYQQALGQGPEFLTYFNYEAQPDKSGLPSDRFSAERPEGSISTLTIQRTEQRDSAMYRCASSRGWTGTQYFGPGTRLLVL.

In its sample, this clonotype was seen a few times. The chain couples TRBV20-1 to TRBJ1-4, with D possibly TRBD1 on 6 matching bases. This CDR3 has 13 amino acids. The V gene's germline CDR1 is DFQATT and CDR2 SNEGSKA (reference sequence). V was cut by 5 bases and J by 7 bases, with 14 bases left in between. CDR3 sequence reads: CSALQGGGEKLFF. The CDR3 nucleotides read TGCAGTGCTCTACAGGGAGGAGGTGAAAAACTGTTTTTT.

Worth noting for this clonotype: This may stem from a read error, because a much larger clone lies one nucleotide away. The chain uses TRBV11-2 and TRBJ2-5, with 13 bases that match TRBD2. Germline V gene sequence: CDR1 SGHAT, CDR2 FQNNGV. The CDR3 runs 16 residues. The CDR3 loop is CARSSRLAGGQETQYF. CDR3 DNA sequence: TGTGCCAGAAGCTCACGACTAGCGGGGGGCCAAGAGACCCAGTACTTC.

This clonotype was detected only a few times. The chain carries TRBV12-3 or TRBV12-4 and TRBJ2-7; D is possibly TRBD1 (6 bases). The length of the CDR3 is 13 residues. V was cut by 4 bases and J by 6 bases, with 13 bases left in between. In DNA form, the CDR3 reads TGTGCCAGCAGTTACCAGACAGGTCCCGAGCAGTACTTC. Residues: CASSYQTGPEQYF.

Many counts were recorded for this clonotype. The chain couples TRBV4-1 to TRBJ1-1; no reliable D call. CDR1 is MGHRA and CDR2 is YSYEKL in the germline V gene. The CDR3 runs to 14 residues. V lost 0 bases, J lost 5 bases, and 10 bases lay in between. CDR3 in DNA: TGCGCCAGCAGCCAAGATATTCTGAGGACTGAAGCTTTCTTT. It yields the protein CASSQDILRTEAFF.

The table lists this clonotype with many counts. The chain joins TRBV24-1 to TRBJ2-5, with D possibly being TRBD2 (7 bases). The CDR3 is 14 amino acids. The germline V gene has CDR1 KGHDR and CDR2 SFDVKD. V was pared by 4 bases and J by 5 bases, with 13 bases between. In nucleotides, the CDR3 is TGTGCCACCAGTGAGGCGGGGGCCCTTGAGACCCAGTACTTC. The encoded protein is CATSEAGALETQYF.

This clonotype was counted at least ten times. The V call is TRBV7-2, the J call TRBJ2-3; D is unclear. With 2 bases removed from V and 0 bases from J, the gap between germline ends came to 6 bases. Looked up from germline, CDR1 is SGHTA and CDR2 is FQGNSA. This CDR3 is built from 14 residues. CDR3 sequence reads: CASSLPVSTDTQYF. CDR3 nucleotides: TGTGCCAGCAGCTTACCGGTCAGCACAGATACGCAGTATTTT.

The rearrangement links TRBV3-1 to TRBJ2-2; the D gene is possibly TRBD1 (6 bases). The CDR3 is 16 amino acids. Trimming left V 0 bases short and J 6 bases short, with 14 bases between. Germline CDR1 and CDR2: LGHDT and YNNKEL (reference sequence). The CDR3 DNA follows: TGTGCCAGCAGCCAAGAGACAGCTTGGGGGCCCGGGGAGCTGTTTTTT. Protein product: CASSQETAWGPGELFF.

The chain recombines TRBV24-1 with TRBJ2-7; no definite D call. In germline, CDR1 is KGHDR, CDR2 SFDVKD. This CDR3 contains 15 residues. Trimming stripped 2 bases from V and 0 bases from J, with 10 bases between. The CDR3 DNA reads as TGTGCCACCAGTGATTCCCCGGTATGCTCCTACGAGCAGTACTTC. Amino acid sequence: CATSDSPVCSYEQYF.